This entry is about one TCR beta chain. This record comes from a study of control samples from healthy donors and cancer patients. The length of the CDR3 is 15 residues. The germline V gene has CDR1 SGHNT and CDR2 YYREEE (reference sequence). V gave up 0 bases and J gave up 1 base, with 7 bases separating them. The table came from immunoSEQ multiplex PCR; TCRdb's copy has only in-frame clones and leaves some out. The table includes approximately 100,000 clones, approximately 78% detected once. The sample was blood. The clonotype comes from a man between 60 and 75 years old in good health. The chain employs TRBV5-4 and TRBJ2-2; no firm D call. This CDR3 is CASSLARQNTGELFF. The CDR3 region has the DNA TGTGCCAGCAGCTTGGCCCGGCAGAACACCGGGGAGCTGTTTTTT.